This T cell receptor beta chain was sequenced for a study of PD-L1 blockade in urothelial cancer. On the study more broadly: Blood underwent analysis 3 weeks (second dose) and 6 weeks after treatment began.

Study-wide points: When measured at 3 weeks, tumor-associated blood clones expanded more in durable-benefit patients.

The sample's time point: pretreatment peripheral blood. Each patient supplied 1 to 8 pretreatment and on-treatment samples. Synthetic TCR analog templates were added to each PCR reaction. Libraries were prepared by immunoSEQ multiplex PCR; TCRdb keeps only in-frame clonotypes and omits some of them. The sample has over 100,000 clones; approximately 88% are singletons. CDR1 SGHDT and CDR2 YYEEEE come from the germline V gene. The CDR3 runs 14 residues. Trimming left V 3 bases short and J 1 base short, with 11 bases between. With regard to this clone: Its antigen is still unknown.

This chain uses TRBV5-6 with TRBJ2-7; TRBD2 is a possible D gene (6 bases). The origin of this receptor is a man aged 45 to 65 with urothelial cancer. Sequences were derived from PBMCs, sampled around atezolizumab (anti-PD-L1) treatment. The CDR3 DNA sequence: TGTGCCAGCAGCTCCTATAGCGGATCCTACGAGCAGTACTTC. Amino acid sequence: CASSSYSGSYEQYF.